The T cell receptor (beta chain) under discussion was sequenced for a study of blood T cell repertoires in COVID-19. Measured with immunoSEQ multiplex PCR; TCRdb has only the in-frame clones, and not every one. The sample records 100,000 or so clones, around 89% being singletons. The sample was peripheral blood. The source of this sequence is a human donor with acute or convalescent COVID-19. The donor label of this sample is uncertain.

The CDR3 sequence is CASSNRQGLGADTQYF. The CDR3 DNA is TGTGCCAGCAGTAACAGACAGGGCTTGGGAGCAGATACGCAGTATTTT. This chain connects TRBV2 to TRBJ2-3, with 7 bases aligning to TRBD1. This CDR3 is built from 16 residues. Trimming took 5 bases from V and 4 from J; bases not matched to a gene: 12. Germline CDR1 reads SNHLY; CDR2 reads FYNNEI.